The 26 T cell receptor beta chains given below trace back to one sample, sequenced in a study of T cell repertoires in cytomegalovirus infection. What these receptors recognize is not known. MiXCR, applied by TCRdb to the reads, yields one record per CDR3 protein. The sample includes some 150,000 distinct CDR3 sequences, around 32% of them seen just once. Sequencing used CD8+ T cells from cultured PBMCs, obtained from culture after CMV antigen stimulation. Every receptor here comes from a human donor in good health (CMV status not recorded). Some clones in this sample may be carry-over from other donors' samples.

The V gene is TRBV7-8, the J gene TRBJ1-1; D is unclear. Germline-derived CDR1 and CDR2 are SGHVS and FQNEAQ. V was clipped by 1 base and J by 1 base, with 7 bases between them. The CDR3 runs to 14 residues. The CDR3 sequence is CASSLVQTNTEAFF. The CDR3 DNA reads TGTGCCAGCAGCTTAGTCCAGACGAACACTGAAGCTTTCTTT.

The CDR3 reads CASKLQGPTEAFF. The DNA of the CDR3 is TGTGCCAGCAAATTACAGGGCCCCACTGAAGCTTTCTTT. This rearrangement joins TRBV19 to TRBJ1-1, with D possibly being TRBD1 (6 bases). Germline V gene sequence: CDR1 LNHDA, CDR2 SQIVND (reference sequence). V lost 9 bases and J 4 bases, leaving 15 bases between the germline ends. The CDR3 runs 13 residues.

This clonotype was detected a few times. The chain links TRBV7-6 to TRBJ2-7; tentatively, D is TRBD1 (6 bases). The germline V gene encodes CDR1 SGHVS and CDR2 FNYEAQ. V lost 5 bases and J lost 0, with 17 bases in between. This CDR3 comprises 16 residues. This chain's CDR3 is CASSPRPRDTSYEQYF. DNA of the CDR3: TGTGCCAGCAGCCCCCGCCCCCGGGACACCTCCTACGAGCAGTACTTC.

The chain has TRBV19 and TRBJ1-1, with D perhaps matching TRBD1 (5 bases). Trimming took 5 bases from V and 1 from J, leaving 8 bases between them. This CDR3 spans 13 amino acids. Per the germline V gene, CDR1 is LNHDA and CDR2 is SQIVND (reference sequence). CDR3 coding DNA: TGTGCCAGTAGTTACAGGTCGAACACTGAAGCTTTCTTT. As protein: CASSYRSNTEAFF.

The sample holds a few counts of this clonotype. The rearrangement joins TRBV6-6 to TRBJ1-4, with D uncertain. The CDR3 has 16 amino acids. The V gene's germline CDR1 is MNHNY and CDR2 SVGAGI (reference sequence). Trimming took off 4 bases at V and 0 bases at J, with 12 bases between the two ends. CDR3 sequence reads: CASSSSWTATNEKLFF. In DNA form, the CDR3 reads TGTGCCAGCAGTTCCTCGTGGACCGCAACTAATGAAAAACTGTTTTTT.

The chain joins TRBV12-3 or TRBV12-4 to TRBJ2-4, with D possibly being TRBD1 or TRBD2 (6 bases each). This CDR3 comprises 16 residues. V was pared by 1 base and J by 2 bases, with 12 bases between. The CDR3 region is CASSLGGAETKNIQYF. CDR3 bases: TGTGCCAGCAGTTTAGGGGGGGCCGAGACCAAAAACATTCAGTACTTC.

The V call is TRBV27, the J call TRBJ1-1; a possible D gene is TRBD1 (6 bases). The germline V and J ends were trimmed by 6 bases and 0 bases, with 8 bases remaining between them. Germline V lookup: CDR1 MNHEY, CDR2 SMNVEV (reference sequence). The CDR3 consists of 13 residues. In nucleotides, the CDR3 is TGTGCCAGCAGGAAGGGGGTGAACACTGAAGCTTTCTTT. As protein: CASRKGVNTEAFF.

CDR3 sequence reads: CASSPPRDPRNEQFF. CDR3 nucleotides: TGTGCCAGCAGCCCACCAAGGGACCCACGGAATGAGCAGTTCTTC. V usage is TRBV14 and J usage is TRBJ2-1; D tentatively fits TRBD1 or TRBD2 (5 bases each). This CDR3 has 15 residues. Looked up from germline, CDR1 is SGHDN and CDR2 is FVKESK. V lost 4 bases and J 7 bases, leaving 17 bases between the germline ends.

The chain combines TRBV27 with TRBJ1-5; the match to TRBD1 covers 9 bases. The CDR3 spans 14 residues. Per germline, CDR1 MNHEY and CDR2 SMNVEV (reference sequence). With V trimmed by 3 bases and J by 5 bases, 2 bases remained unmatched. CDR3 bases: TGTGCCAGCAGTTTTGGACAGGGGTATCAGCCCCAGCATTTT. Encoded protein: CASSFGQGYQPQHF.

In this sample, this clonotype turned up a few times. The rearrangement uses TRBV7-8 and TRBJ2-2; 12 nucleotides agree with TRBD2. Trimming cost V 3 bases and J 7 bases; bases outside gene matches: 12. Germline V lookup: CDR1 SGHVS, CDR2 FQNEAQ. This CDR3 region has 18 residues. CDR3 nucleotide sequence: TGTGCCAGCAGCTTCTTAACTAGCGGGGGGAGAGAGGACGGGGAGCTGTTTTTT. Its translation is CASSFLTSGGREDGELFF.

The V gene is TRBV2, the J gene TRBJ1-1; a possible D gene is TRBD1 (6 bases). The CDR3 length is 13 residues. Germline CDR1 SNHLY, CDR2 FYNNEI. V dropped 4 bases and J dropped 7 bases, with 13 bases sitting between them. Here the CDR3 reads CASSVETGDEAFF. For the CDR3, the DNA is TGTGCCAGCAGTGTAGAGACAGGAGATGAAGCTTTCTTT.

This rearrangement joins TRBV5-1 to TRBJ1-4, with TRBD1 matching 7 bases. This CDR3 comprises 15 residues. With V trimmed by 0 bases and J by 3 bases, 2 bases remained unmatched. CDR1 SGHRS and CDR2 YFSETQ come from the germline V gene. CDR3 in amino acids: CASSLEGTANEKLFF. In nucleotides, the CDR3 is TGCGCCAGCAGCTTGGAAGGGACAGCTAATGAAAAACTGTTTTTT.

This clonotype has at least ten counts. The V gene is TRBV12-3 or TRBV12-4, the J gene TRBJ2-3; D is unclear. Trimming shortened V by 2 bases and J by 6 bases, and 12 bases separated the two germline ends. The CDR3 totals 14 residues. The CDR3 coding sequence is TGTGCCAGCAGTTTATCGGCTCCCAGGGATACGCAGTATTTT. Amino acids: CASSLSAPRDTQYF.

The chain has TRBV6-6 and TRBJ2-6; D gene uncertain. The germline gives CDR1 MNHNY, CDR2 SVGAGI (reference sequence). The V and J ends lost 10 bases and 4 bases respectively, with 2 bases between them. The CDR3 length is 10 residues. The CDR3 nucleotides are TGTGCCACCGGGGCCAACGTCCTGACTTTC. As protein: CATGANVLTF.

The gene calls are TRBV27 and TRBJ1-2; a possible D gene is TRBD1 (5 bases). Germline values: CDR1 MNHEY, CDR2 SMNVEV (reference sequence). The CDR3 length is 13 residues. V was pared by 8 bases and J by 6 bases, with 16 bases between. As DNA, the CDR3 is TGTGCCAGCGGAGGACAACCCGTGAATGGCTACACCTTC. As protein: CASGGQPVNGYTF.

J is TRBJ2-3 and V is TRBV20-1; D gene uncertain. In germline, CDR1 is DFQATT, CDR2 SNEGSKA (reference sequence). V lost 4 bases and J 0 bases, leaving 14 bases between the germline ends. This CDR3 is built from 15 residues. The CDR3 region is CSAIPYEDSTDTQYF. In DNA form, the CDR3 reads TGCAGTGCTATACCTTACGAGGATAGCACAGATACGCAGTATTTT.

The chain recombines TRBV7-6 with TRBJ2-3; D is perhaps TRBD2 (7 bases). This CDR3 contains 13 residues. Germline V gene sequence: CDR1 SGHVS, CDR2 FNYEAQ. V gave up 6 bases and J gave up 10 bases, with 17 bases separating them. The CDR3 is CASRGGGAVAQYF. The CDR3 DNA follows: TGTGCCAGCAGAGGGGGGGGTGCGGTTGCGCAGTATTTT.

The CDR3 here is CASSLGGSLVFEQYF. CDR3 sequence (DNA): TGTGCCAGCAGCTTGGGGGGCTCTCTCGTTTTCGAGCAGTACTTC. This chain uses TRBV5-6 with TRBJ2-7, with D perhaps TRBD1 (5 bases). The CDR3 loop spans 15 amino acids. Germline CDR1 and CDR2: SGHDT and YYEEEE. The ends were cut back, 0 bases at V and 6 bases at J, with 16 bases in the middle.

This clonotype has more than one count but fewer than ten. This rearrangement joins TRBV5-6 to TRBJ2-5, with 7 positions matching TRBD2. The V gene end was trimmed by 0 bases and the J gene end by 5 bases; junction bases not matched to a gene: 4. Germline V gene sequence: CDR1 SGHDT, CDR2 YYEEEE. This CDR3 contains 14 residues. DNA for the CDR3: TGTGCCAGCAGCTTGGCGAGCGGGGTCGAGACCCAGTACTTC. Translation: CASSLASGVETQYF. The full variable domain, completed using reference TRBV5-6 and TRBJ2-5, is DAGVTQSPTHLIKTRGQQVTLRCSPKSGHDTVSWYQQALGQGPQFIFQYYEEEERQRGNFPDRFSGHQFPNYSSELNVNALLLGDSALYLCASSLASGVETQYFGPGTRLLVL.

The sample holds many counts of this clonotype. The J gene is TRBJ2-1, the V gene TRBV7-8; the D gene is possibly TRBD2 (7 bases). CDR3 length: 15 amino acids. CDR1 and CDR2 from the germline V gene are SGHVS and FQNEAQ. V was shortened by 5 bases and J by 5 bases, with 16 bases between the two germline ends. The CDR3 sequence is CASSPWEGENNEQFF. As DNA, the CDR3 is TGTGCCAGCAGCCCTTGGGAGGGGGAAAACAATGAGCAGTTCTTC.

This clonotype was recorded only once. CDR3 loop: CASRPISYEQYF. As DNA, the CDR3 is TGTGCCAGCAGACCGATTTCCTACGAGCAGTACTTC. The rearrangement uses TRBV7-9 and TRBJ2-7; D gene ambiguous. Deletions cut 6 bases from V and 1 base from J, with 7 bases between. This CDR3 is 12 amino acids long. Germline CDR1 reads SEHNR; CDR2 reads FQNEAQ (reference sequence).

The rearrangement uses TRBV7-4 and TRBJ2-1; no clear D. V was cut by 5 bases and J by 1 base, with 21 bases left in between. Germline V gives CDR1 SGHVT, CDR2 SQSDAQ. The CDR3 spans 18 residues. The CDR3 is CASSPINELWGSYNEQFF. The CDR3, as DNA: TGTGCCAGCAGCCCAATAAACGAATTGTGGGGATCCTACAATGAGCAGTTCTTC.

This clonotype was found a few times. The CDR3 nucleotides read TGTGCCACCTCCTGGGGTAGCGGGGTAGATACGCAGTATTTT. Translation gives CATSWGSGVDTQYF. The rearrangement joins TRBV7-2 to TRBJ2-3, with 8 bases that match TRBD2. CDR1 and CDR2 from the germline V gene are SGHTA and FQGNSA. V shed 10 bases, J shed 5 bases, and the junction held 11 bases outside the gene matches. There are 14 residues in the CDR3.

CDR3 region: CASSNPGLAGAGTGELFF. Written as DNA, the CDR3 is TGTGCCAGCAGCAACCCCGGGTTAGCGGGGGCGGGCACCGGGGAGCTGTTTTTT. The chain combines TRBV6-8 with TRBJ2-2; 9 bases align to TRBD2. Trimming removed 6 bases from V and 4 bases from J; junction bases left unmatched: 15. The germline gives CDR1 MNHGY, CDR2 SAAAGT. The CDR3 sequence is 18 residues long.

This clonotype was recorded at least ten times. The rearrangement links TRBV7-6 to TRBJ1-4, with 7 bases fitting TRBD1. Per the germline V gene, CDR1 is SGHVS and CDR2 is FNYEAQ. CDR3 size: 14 residues. The junction had 5 bases not matched to a gene; V was cut back by 2 bases and J by 8 bases. The CDR3 is CASSLRTGDEKLFF. CDR3 coding DNA: TGTGCCAGCAGCTTAAGAACAGGGGACGAAAAACTGTTTTTT.

The chain links TRBV12-3 or TRBV12-4 to TRBJ2-4; 7 bases fit TRBD2. This CDR3 has 18 residues. V was clipped by 0 bases and J by 2 bases; unmatched bases: 10. CDR3 bases: TGTGCCAGCAGTTTAGCGCCGGGGGGTTTGATAACCAAAAACATTCAGTACTTC. This sequence encodes CASSLAPGGLITKNIQYF.